Below, 29 T cell receptor beta chains from the same sample are listed, as sequenced in a study of T-cell memory formation after mild COVID-19. One entry per CDR3 protein results from TCRdb running MiXCR on the 5' RACE reads. Here the sample spans approximately 340,000 distinct CDR3 sequences, approximately 13% being singletons. The sample taken for sequencing was PBMCs or a T cell subset sorted from them (not recorded which). The receptor source for this set is a man aged 18 to 30 who had mild COVID-19 (a few samples of this study predate the infection). Cell type and time point are not known.

This clonotype was found a few times. The chain employs TRBV5-4 and TRBJ2-3, with TRBD1 matching 7 bases. The CDR3 loop spans 14 amino acids. The trim removed 5 bases at V and 2 bases at J, leaving 5 bases unmatched. In germline, CDR1 is SGHNT, CDR2 YYREEE (reference sequence). CDR3 DNA: TGTGCCAGCAGGGCAGGGGGTGACACAGATACGCAGTATTTT. As protein: CASRAGGDTDTQYF.

The CDR3 sequence: CASSPGTSGAAGWFF. Here the CDR3 DNA reads TGCGCCAGCAGCCCCGGGACTAGCGGGGCCGCAGGGTGGTTCTTC. The chain combines TRBV5-1 with TRBJ2-1; the match to TRBD2 covers 13 bases. Germline-derived CDR1 and CDR2 are SGHRS and YFSETQ. V trimming: 4 bases; J trimming: 15 bases; junction bases outside the gene matches: 13. There are 15 residues in the CDR3.

This clonotype was found a few times. The chain uses TRBV3-1 and TRBJ1-2, with TRBD1 matching 9 bases. CDR1 is LGHDT, CDR2 YNNKEL, per germline (reference sequence). The CDR3 extends over 16 amino acids. J gave up 8 bases and V 0 bases, and 10 bases lay outside the gene matches. The CDR3 protein is CASSQEFGTGPEGYTF. In DNA, the CDR3 is TGTGCCAGCAGCCAAGAATTTGGGACAGGGCCGGAAGGCTACACCTTC.

This clonotype was seen a few times. The chain employs TRBV10-3 and TRBJ1-6; D not certain. The V end lost 3 bases, the J end lost 9 bases, and 12 bases lay between the germline ends. CDR1 ENHRY and CDR2 SYGVKD come from the germline V gene. The CDR3 runs 14 residues. The CDR3 DNA follows: TGTGCCATCAGTGACGGCATCTACGGTTCACCCCTCCACTTT. Amino acids: CAISDGIYGSPLHF.

This clonotype was counted a few times. V usage is TRBV7-6 and J usage is TRBJ2-3; D is unresolved. This CDR3 has 15 amino acids. V shed 2 bases and J shed 2 bases, with 11 bases lying between them. Germline lookup yields CDR1 SGHVS and CDR2 FNYEAQ. The CDR3 sequence: CASSLTLLATDTQYF. The CDR3 region has the DNA TGTGCCAGCAGCTTAACTTTGTTAGCCACAGATACGCAGTATTTT. Full variable domain (rest looked up from reference TRBV7-6 and TRBJ2-3): GAGVSQSPRYKVTKRGQDVALRCDPISGHVSLYWYRQALGQGPEFLTYFNYEAQQDKSGLPNDRFSAERPEGSISTLTIQRTEQRDSAMYRCASSLTLLATDTQYFGPGTRLTVL.

This clonotype was picked up a small number of times. This rearrangement joins TRBV7-3 to TRBJ2-1, with 8 bases that match TRBD1. After removal of 6 bases from V and 2 bases from J, the junction contained 6 bases not matched to a gene. The V gene's germline CDR1 is SGHTA and CDR2 FQGTGA. The CDR3 length is 15 residues. CDR3 coding DNA: TGTGCCAGCAGTCAAGACAGGGGACCCTACAATGAGCAGTTCTTC. Its protein product is CASSQDRGPYNEQFF.

This clonotype has only a few counts. V is TRBV5-6 and J is TRBJ2-5; 7 bases agree with TRBD2. After removal of 4 bases from V and 5 bases from J, the junction contained 8 bases not matched to a gene. Germline values: CDR1 SGHDT, CDR2 YYEEEE. The CDR3 totals 14 residues. The CDR3 DNA reads as TGTGCCAGCAGCCTGGGACTATCGTGGGAGACCCAGTACTTC. Protein: CASSLGLSWETQYF.

The V call is TRBV28, the J call TRBJ2-5; D ambiguous. The germline gives CDR1 MDHEN, CDR2 SYDVKM. Trimming left V 8 bases short and J 3 bases short, with 10 bases between. The length of the CDR3 is 12 residues. The CDR3 nucleotides read TGTGCCAGCTGGTCGGTGGAAGAGACCCAGTACTTC. Amino acids: CASWSVEETQYF.

V and J are TRBV7-2 and TRBJ1-5; the D is unclear. V lost 6 bases and J 5 bases, leaving 14 bases between the germline ends. This CDR3 spans 14 amino acids. Per the germline V gene, CDR1 is SGHTA and CDR2 is FQGNSA. As DNA, the CDR3 is TGTGCCAGCAGGAAGAGGGATATAGATCAGCCCCAGCATTTT. Its protein is CASRKRDIDQPQHF.

The V gene is TRBV5-1, the J gene TRBJ2-3; the D is unclear. Trimming cost V 0 bases and J 5 bases, with 10 bases left between them. The CDR3 totals 14 residues. CDR1 is SGHRS and CDR2 is YFSETQ in the germline V gene. CDR3 sequence: CASSLVFAKDTQYF. As DNA, the CDR3 is TGCGCCAGCAGCTTGGTCTTCGCGAAAGATACGCAGTATTTT.

This clonotype turned up a few times. The chain recombines TRBV6-2 or TRBV6-3 with TRBJ1-6; TRBD1 agrees at 10 bases. Germline CDR1 MNHEY, CDR2 SVGEGT. Germline trimming cut 6 bases from V and 6 bases from J; bases unmatched to any gene: 5. This CDR3 contains 15 residues. For the CDR3, the DNA is TGTGCCAGCAGAACGGACAGGGGGTTTAATTCACCCCTCCACTTT. Translation gives CASRTDRGFNSPLHF.

This rearrangement joins TRBV27 to TRBJ1-2, with a possible D match to TRBD1 (5 bases). Germline loops: CDR1 MNHEY, CDR2 SMNVEV (reference sequence). The CDR3 totals 14 residues. The V end lost 8 bases, the J end lost 2 bases, and 15 bases lay between the germline ends. DNA of the CDR3: TGTGCCAGCGCCCCTTCGGGGCCCAACTATGGCTACACCTTC. Encoded protein: CASAPSGPNYGYTF.

This clonotype was counted between two and nine times. The CDR3 DNA is TGTGCCAGCAGCCAGACAGGAATCGGCTCACCCCTCCACTTT. The encoded protein is CASSQTGIGSPLHF. The chain has TRBV12-3 or TRBV12-4 and TRBJ1-6; tentatively, D is TRBD1 (6 bases). The CDR3 has 14 amino acids. Between the trimmed V and J ends, which lost 6 bases and 10 bases, there was a span of 16 bases.

This clonotype was picked up a small number of times. This chain connects TRBV7-2 to TRBJ2-7; 8 nucleotides match TRBD2. V shed 5 bases, J shed 3 bases, and the junction held 12 bases outside the gene matches. CDR3 length: 16 amino acids. In germline, CDR1 is SGHTA, CDR2 FQGNSA. The CDR3 region is CASSERRASGLYEQYF. In nucleotides, the CDR3 is TGTGCCAGCAGCGAACGGCGGGCTAGCGGGCTCTACGAGCAGTACTTC.

This clonotype was seen more than once but under ten times. The chain carries TRBV5-1 and TRBJ2-7; maybe TRBD2 (6 bases). Between the trimmed V and J ends, which lost 3 bases and 6 bases, there was a span of 22 bases. Per the germline V gene, CDR1 is SGHRS and CDR2 is YFSETQ. This CDR3 has 16 amino acids. The CDR3 bases are TGCGCCAGCAGCTCTACAGGAGGGAATCTGCCCGGCGAGCAGTACTTC. It is translated as CASSSTGGNLPGEQYF.

The chain couples TRBV27 to TRBJ2-7; D unresolved. The CDR3 has 14 amino acids. Trimming removed 2 bases from V and 2 bases from J, with 10 bases in between. Per the germline V gene, CDR1 is MNHEY and CDR2 is SMNVEV (reference sequence). The CDR3 DNA reads as TGTGCCAGCAGTTTAGGAAAGGGCGCCTACGAGCAGTACGTC. Its protein is CASSLGKGAYEQYV.

The chain recombines TRBV6-2 or TRBV6-3 with TRBJ2-5; D might be TRBD2 (6 bases). The CDR3 consists of 14 residues. Germline V gene data show CDR1 as MNHEY and CDR2 as SVGEGT. V was shortened by 7 bases and J by 1 base, with 13 bases between the two germline ends. CDR3 sequence reads: CASTKGGSQETQYF. The CDR3 DNA reads as TGTGCCAGCACCAAAGGAGGGAGCCAAGAGACCCAGTACTTC.

A few counts support this clonotype. V and J are TRBV7-6 and TRBJ2-2; 7 bases agree with TRBD1. This CDR3 contains 15 residues. Germline V lookup: CDR1 SGHVS, CDR2 FNYEAQ. Trimming cost V 5 bases and J 3 bases; bases outside gene matches: 6. The CDR3 region is CASSQQGTHTGELFF. CDR3 DNA sequence: TGTGCCAGCAGCCAACAGGGGACCCACACCGGGGAGCTGTTTTTT.

This clonotype was counted a few times. The chain uses TRBV11-2 and TRBJ1-4; tentatively, D is TRBD1 (6 bases). V gave up 5 bases and J gave up 0 bases, with 10 bases separating them. This CDR3 has 15 amino acids. Germline V gene sequence: CDR1 SGHAT, CDR2 FQNNGV. The chain's CDR3 is CASSGGGPTNEKLFF. In DNA, the CDR3 is TGTGCCAGCAGCGGAGGGGGTCCAACTAATGAAAAACTGTTTTTT.

In its sample, this clonotype was seen a few times. The chain couples TRBV7-9 to TRBJ2-1, with 7 bases matching TRBD2. The CDR3 runs to 14 residues. J was trimmed by 7 bases and V by 6 bases; bases with no gene match: 9. The V gene's germline CDR1 is SEHNR and CDR2 FQNEAQ (reference sequence). In DNA form, the CDR3 reads TGTGCCAGCAGTTACCCCGGGGGAGGGAATGAGCAGTTCTTC. Translated: CASSYPGGGNEQFF.

The chain recombines TRBV11-2 with TRBJ1-1, with TRBD1 as a possible D gene (6 bases). Germline V lookup: CDR1 SGHAT, CDR2 FQNNGV. This CDR3 is 13 amino acids long. V was clipped by 5 bases and J by 9 bases, with 16 bases between them. CDR3 residues: CASSPLQGVKAFF. Written as DNA, the CDR3 is TGTGCCAGCAGCCCACTACAGGGTGTAAAAGCTTTCTTT.

The chain employs TRBV19 and TRBJ2-3; 8 bases fit TRBD2. The germline gives CDR1 LNHDA, CDR2 SQIVND (reference sequence). The CDR3 has 15 amino acids. V was clipped by 5 bases and J by 7 bases; unmatched bases: 11. CDR3 in amino acids: CASSPPGGAYHTQYF. For the CDR3, the DNA is TGTGCCAGTAGTCCCCCGGGAGGGGCGTACCATACGCAGTATTTT.

J is TRBJ2-1 and V is TRBV10-3; D call uncertain. The CDR3 is made up of 13 amino acids. With 2 bases removed from V and 2 bases from J, the gap between germline ends came to 4 bases. CDR1 is ENHRY and CDR2 is SYGVKD in the germline V gene. The CDR3, as DNA: TGTGCCATCAGTGAGACCACCTACAATGAGCAGTTCTTC. Translating it yields CAISETTYNEQFF.

This clonotype was counted only a few times. V is TRBV15 and J is TRBJ1-5; 8 bases are a match to TRBD1. Germline V gene data show CDR1 as LNHNV and CDR2 as YYDKDF (reference sequence). The trim removed 3 bases at V and 6 bases at J, leaving 7 bases unmatched. The CDR3 runs 15 residues. CDR3 DNA sequence: TGTGCCACCAGCAGCATATCCAGGGGGCCTCAGCCCCAGCATTTT. Its translation: CATSSISRGPQPQHF.

This clonotype was observed a few times. This sequence joins TRBV7-3 and TRBJ2-2, with TRBD1 matching over 7 bases. The CDR3 runs to 17 residues. The germline V gene has CDR1 SGHTA and CDR2 FQGTGA. J gave up 3 bases and V 3 bases, and 10 bases lay outside the gene matches. The CDR3 sequence: CASSLGLGGAYTGELFF. In DNA form, the CDR3 reads TGTGCCAGCAGCTTGGGTTTAGGGGGCGCTTACACCGGGGAGCTGTTTTTT.

This clonotype was counted ten times or more. The CDR3: CASSRTSSNTGELFF. The CDR3 bases are TGTGCCAGCAGCAGAACTAGCTCTAACACCGGGGAGCTGTTTTTT. The rearrangement uses TRBV11-2 and TRBJ2-2; tentatively, D is TRBD2 (6 bases). The CDR3 length is 15 residues. The V and J ends lost 5 bases and 2 bases respectively, with 12 bases between them. Germline-derived CDR1 and CDR2 are SGHAT and FQNNGV.

This clonotype has ten or more counts. The chain is built from TRBV6-4 and TRBJ2-2; 7 positions match TRBD2. This CDR3 is built from 13 residues. CDR1 MRHNA and CDR2 SNTAGT come from the germline V gene. J lost 3 bases, V lost 5 bases, and 0 bases had no gene match. The CDR3 loop is CASSSGDTGELFF. The CDR3 DNA is TGTGCCAGCAGTAGCGGGGACACCGGGGAGCTGTTTTTT.

This clonotype appeared a few times. V usage is TRBV10-3 and J usage is TRBJ1-3; perhaps TRBD1 as D (6 bases). Trimming left V 6 bases short and J 4 bases short, with 10 bases between. CDR1 and CDR2 from the germline V gene are ENHRY and SYGVKD. The CDR3 is made up of 13 amino acids. This CDR3 reads CAISRTVGNTIYF. The CDR3 DNA is TGTGCCATCAGCAGGACAGTAGGAAACACCATATATTTT.

This clonotype was picked up many times. This chain links TRBV4-3 with TRBJ2-5; D possibly corresponds to TRBD1 (5 bases). The CDR3 runs 17 residues. The germline V and J ends were trimmed by 0 bases and 5 bases, with 19 bases remaining between them. CDR1 and CDR2 from the germline V gene are LGHNA and YSLEER. The CDR3 spells CASSQDWVRQGLETQYF. Here the CDR3 DNA reads TGCGCCAGCAGCCAAGATTGGGTCCGGCAGGGCTTGGAGACCCAGTACTTC.